Listed below are T cell receptor beta chains from one sample, sequenced in a study of T cells in pancreatic ductal adenocarcinoma. Clones were sequenced by immunoSEQ multiplex PCR, and TCRdb holds only the in-frame ones, with some missing. The profile covers more than 4,000 clones, with 68% appearing a single time and about 15% taken by the ten largest. The sample taken for sequencing was pancreatic tumor tissue. Every receptor here comes from a human donor with pancreatic ductal adenocarcinoma. The CDR3 runs from the conserved cysteine through the conserved F or W. D genes are given only for firm matches. For some rows the clone size is stated as once, few or many, or as a class when expanded; others skip it.

D gene	clone size	V gene	J gene	CDR3 DNA	CDR3 protein
TRBD1	.	TRBV7-8	TRBJ2-5	TGTGCCAGCAGCTTGGACAGGGTGGGGTACCAAGAGACCCAGTACTTC	CASSLDRVGYQETQYF
.	.	TRBV5-4	TRBJ1-1	TGTGCCAGCAGCTTGAGGCTGGGAGGGGGGACACCGAACACTGAAGCTTTCTTT	CASSLRLGGGTPNTEAFF
TRBD1	.	TRBV5-4	TRBJ2-1	TGTGCCAGCAGCTTGAACAGGGGTCAGAATGAGCAGTTCTTC	CASSLNRGQNEQFF
.	few	TRBV21-1	TRBJ2-2	TGTGCCAGCAGCTATGCACAGGGGAACACCGGGGAGCTGTTTTTT	CASSYAQGNTGELFF
.	.	TRBV27	TRBJ1-2	TGTGCCAGCAGTTCACCCTTTAGGGAGGGCTACACCTTC	CASSSPFREGYTF
.	large	TRBV18	TRBJ2-2	TGTGCCAGCGCGGGACAGCCGAACACCGGGGAGCTGTTTTTT	CASAGQPNTGELFF
TRBD1	.	TRBV7-3	TRBJ2-7	TGTGCCAGCAGCCCAGGGGGCTCGAGGAACGAGCAGTACTTC	CASSPGGSRNEQYF
.	.	TRBV7-8	TRBJ2-7	TGTGCCAGCAGCTTAGCTTGGAGCTCCTACGAGCAGTACTTC	CASSLAWSSYEQYF
.	few	TRBV28	TRBJ2-7	TGTGCCAGCAGTTTGTGGCTCACAGTAAAAGACTTC	CASSLWLTVKDF
.	.	TRBV29-1	TRBJ1-1	TGCAGCGTTGAAGTGCCGGGGAGGAACACTGAAGCTTTCTTT	CSVEVPGRNTEAFF
.	.	TRBV14	TRBJ1-2	TGTGCCAGCAGCGAACGGGACGCCTCACCCGGAGGCTACACCTTC	CASSERDASPGGYTF
TRBD1	.	TRBV6-6	TRBJ2-7	TGTGCCAGCAGTGTCTCTAGACAGGGCGGGCAGTACTTC	CASSVSRQGGQYF
TRBD2	.	TRBV7-7	TRBJ2-5	TGTGCCAGCAGCTCAAATAGCGGGGGGGCCGGGGAGACCCAGTACTTC	CASSSNSGGAGETQYF
TRBD1	.	TRBV11-2	TRBJ1-1	TGTGCCAGCAGCCTCTCCCGGTTGGGTGGGACAGCGAACACTGAAGCTTTCTTT	CASSLSRLGGTANTEAFF
.	.	TRBV18	TRBJ2-3	TGTGCCAGCTCCACAGGCACAGATACGCAGTATTTT	CASSTGTDTQYF
.	.	TRBV9	TRBJ2-7	TGTGCCAGCAGCGTAACCGGGACACTCTACGAGCAGTACTTC	CASSVTGTLYEQYF